This TCR beta chain came from a study of cytomegalovirus exposure and HLA in healthy donors. About this clone: Its antigen is as yet unknown.

Study findings and constraints: Only CMV serostatus was available as immune exposure information.

The PCR was carried out with 60 Vbeta primers and 13 Jbeta primers. TCRdb's table, derived via immunoSEQ multiplex PCR, lists solely in-frame clones and lacks some. The sample has approximately 160,000 clones, roughly 85% seen once; the top ten hold 0.5% to 0.85%. J gave up 4 bases and V 6 bases, and 10 bases lay outside the gene matches. CDR1 and CDR2 (germline): SGHNT, YENEEA. The CDR3 runs to 16 residues. The V and J genes are TRBV11-3 and TRBJ1-2; 11 bases fit TRBD1. This sequence originates from a male donor in good health and CMV-seronegative. Sequences were obtained from PBMCs. Here the CDR3 DNA reads TGTGCCAGCAGTCTTACCGGGACAGGGGGGTTCTATGGCTACACCTTC. This gives the protein CASSLTGTGGFYGYTF.